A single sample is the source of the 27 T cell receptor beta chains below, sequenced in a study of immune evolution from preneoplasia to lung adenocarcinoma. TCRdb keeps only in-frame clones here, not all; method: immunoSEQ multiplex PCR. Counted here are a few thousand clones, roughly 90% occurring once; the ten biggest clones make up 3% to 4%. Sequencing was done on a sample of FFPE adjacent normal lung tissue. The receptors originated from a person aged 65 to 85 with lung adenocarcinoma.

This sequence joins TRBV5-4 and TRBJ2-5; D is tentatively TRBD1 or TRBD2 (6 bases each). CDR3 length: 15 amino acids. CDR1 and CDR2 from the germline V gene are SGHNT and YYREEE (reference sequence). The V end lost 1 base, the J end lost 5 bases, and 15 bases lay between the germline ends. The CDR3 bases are TGTGCCAGCAGCTTGAGGTTGGGGGGCGGGGAGACCCAGTACTTC. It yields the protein CASSLRLGGGETQYF.

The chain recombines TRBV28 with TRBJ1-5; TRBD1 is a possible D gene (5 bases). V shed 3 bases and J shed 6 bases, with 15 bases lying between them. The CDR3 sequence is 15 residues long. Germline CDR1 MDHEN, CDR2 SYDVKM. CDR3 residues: CASSLGQGFRQPQHF. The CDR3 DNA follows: TGTGCCAGCAGTTTGGGGCAGGGCTTTCGTCAGCCCCAGCATTTT.

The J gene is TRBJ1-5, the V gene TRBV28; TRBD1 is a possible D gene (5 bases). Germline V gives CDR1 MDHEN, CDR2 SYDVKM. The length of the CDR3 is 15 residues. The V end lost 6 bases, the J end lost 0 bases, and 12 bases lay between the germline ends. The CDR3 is CASRADRPSNQPQHF. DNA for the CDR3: TGTGCCAGCAGGGCTGACAGACCTAGCAATCAGCCCCAGCATTTT.

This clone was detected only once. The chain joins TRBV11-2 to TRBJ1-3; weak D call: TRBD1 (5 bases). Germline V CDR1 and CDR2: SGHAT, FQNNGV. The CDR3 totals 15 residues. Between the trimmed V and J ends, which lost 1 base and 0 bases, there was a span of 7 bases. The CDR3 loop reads CASSLGGYSGNTIYF. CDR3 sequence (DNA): TGTGCCAGCAGCTTAGGGGGGTACTCTGGAAACACCATATATTTT.

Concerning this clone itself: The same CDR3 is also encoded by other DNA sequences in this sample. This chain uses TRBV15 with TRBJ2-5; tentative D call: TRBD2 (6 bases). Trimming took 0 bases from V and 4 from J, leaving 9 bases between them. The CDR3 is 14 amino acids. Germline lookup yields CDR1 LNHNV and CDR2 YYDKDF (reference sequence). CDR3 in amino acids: CATSRDNGGETQYF. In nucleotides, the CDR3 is TGTGCCACCAGCAGAGATAACGGGGGAGAGACCCAGTACTTC.

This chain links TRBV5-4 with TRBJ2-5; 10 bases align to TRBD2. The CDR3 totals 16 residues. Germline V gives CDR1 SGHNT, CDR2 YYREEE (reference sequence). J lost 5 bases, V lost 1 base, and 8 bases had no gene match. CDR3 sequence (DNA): TGTGCCAGCAGCTTGACTAGCGGGGTCTTGGGGGAGACCCAGTACTTC. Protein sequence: CASSLTSGVLGETQYF.

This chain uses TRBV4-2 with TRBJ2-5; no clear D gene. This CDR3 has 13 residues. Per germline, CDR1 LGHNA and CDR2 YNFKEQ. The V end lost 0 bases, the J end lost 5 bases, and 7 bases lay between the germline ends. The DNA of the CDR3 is TGTGCCAGCAGCCAAGATCCGGTGGAGACCCAGTACTTC. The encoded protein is CASSQDPVETQYF.

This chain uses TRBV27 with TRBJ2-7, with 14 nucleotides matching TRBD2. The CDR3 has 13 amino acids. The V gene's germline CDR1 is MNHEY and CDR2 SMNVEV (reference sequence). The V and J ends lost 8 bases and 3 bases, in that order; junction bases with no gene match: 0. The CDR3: CASGTSGSYEQYF. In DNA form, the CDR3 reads TGTGCCAGCGGGACTAGCGGGAGCTACGAGCAGTACTTC.

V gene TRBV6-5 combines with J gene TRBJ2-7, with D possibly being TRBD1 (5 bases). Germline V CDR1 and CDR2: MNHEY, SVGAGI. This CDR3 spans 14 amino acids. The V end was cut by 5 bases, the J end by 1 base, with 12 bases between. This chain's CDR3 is CASSPPTASYEQYF. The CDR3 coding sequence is TGTGCCAGCAGTCCCCCGACAGCTTCCTACGAGCAGTACTTC.

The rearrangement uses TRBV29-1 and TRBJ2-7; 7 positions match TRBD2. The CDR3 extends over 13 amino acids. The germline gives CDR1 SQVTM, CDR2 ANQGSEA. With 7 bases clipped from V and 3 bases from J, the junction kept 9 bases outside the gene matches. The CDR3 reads CSALPSGGYEQYF. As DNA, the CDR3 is TGCAGCGCCCTCCCGTCGGGGGGCTACGAGCAGTACTTC.

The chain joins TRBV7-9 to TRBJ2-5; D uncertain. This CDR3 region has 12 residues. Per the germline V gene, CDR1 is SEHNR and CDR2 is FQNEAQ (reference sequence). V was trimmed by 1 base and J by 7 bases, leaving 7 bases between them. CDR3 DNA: TGTGCCAGCAGCTTAGGGTTTGGGACCCAGTACTTC. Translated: CASSLGFGTQYF.

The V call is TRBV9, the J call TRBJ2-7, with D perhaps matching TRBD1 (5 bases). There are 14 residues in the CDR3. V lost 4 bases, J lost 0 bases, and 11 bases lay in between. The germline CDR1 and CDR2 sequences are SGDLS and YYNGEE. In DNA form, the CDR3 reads TGTGCCAGCAGCCCGGACACGAGCTCCTACGAGCAGTACTTC. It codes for CASSPDTSSYEQYF.

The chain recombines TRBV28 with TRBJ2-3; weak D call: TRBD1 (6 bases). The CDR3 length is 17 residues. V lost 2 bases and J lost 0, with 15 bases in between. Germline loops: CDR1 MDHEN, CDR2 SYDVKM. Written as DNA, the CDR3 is TGTGCCAGCAGTTTAGAGGAGTTGGGGGCGAGCACAGATACGCAGTATTTT. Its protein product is CASSLEELGASTDTQYF.

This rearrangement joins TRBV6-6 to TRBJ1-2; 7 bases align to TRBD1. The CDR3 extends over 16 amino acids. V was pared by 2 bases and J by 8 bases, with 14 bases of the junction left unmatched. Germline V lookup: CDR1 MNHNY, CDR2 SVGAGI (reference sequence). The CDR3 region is CASSYPATGRVFGYTF. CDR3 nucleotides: TGTGCCAGCAGTTACCCCGCGACAGGGCGGGTCTTCGGCTACACCTTC.

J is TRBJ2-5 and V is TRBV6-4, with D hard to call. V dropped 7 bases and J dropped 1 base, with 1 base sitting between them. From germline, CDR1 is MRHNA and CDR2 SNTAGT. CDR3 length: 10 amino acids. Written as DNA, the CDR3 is TGTGCCAGCACCCAAGAGACCCAGTACTTC. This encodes CASTQETQYF.

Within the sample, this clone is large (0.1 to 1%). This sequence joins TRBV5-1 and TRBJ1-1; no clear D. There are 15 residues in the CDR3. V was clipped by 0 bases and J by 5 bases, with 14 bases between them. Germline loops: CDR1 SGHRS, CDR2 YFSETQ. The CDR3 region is CASSLVFGSRTEAFF. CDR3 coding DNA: TGCGCCAGCAGCTTGGTTTTCGGGTCGCGGACTGAAGCTTTCTTT.

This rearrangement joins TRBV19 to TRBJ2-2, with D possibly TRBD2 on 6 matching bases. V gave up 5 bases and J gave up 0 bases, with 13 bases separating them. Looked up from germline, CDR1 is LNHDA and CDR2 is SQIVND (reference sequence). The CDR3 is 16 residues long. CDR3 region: CASSGGAATNTGELFF. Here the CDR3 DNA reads TGTGCCAGTAGTGGCGGGGCAGCAACGAACACCGGGGAGCTGTTTTTT.

The CDR3 DNA sequence: TGTGCCAGCAGCCAAGGCGGAGCCAAAAACATTCAGTACTTC. Amino acids: CASSQGGAKNIQYF. This chain joins TRBV4-2 and TRBJ2-4; D gene ambiguous. The CDR3 consists of 14 residues. Germline V lookup: CDR1 LGHNA, CDR2 YNFKEQ. The V gene lost 1 base and the J gene lost 0 bases, with 4 bases spanning the gap.

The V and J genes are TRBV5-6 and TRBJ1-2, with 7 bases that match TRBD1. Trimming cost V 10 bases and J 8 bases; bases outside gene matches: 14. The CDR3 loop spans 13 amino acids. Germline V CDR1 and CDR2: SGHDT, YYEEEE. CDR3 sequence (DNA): TGTGCCCCCCCAGGGGGGGCCCAGTACGGCTACACCTTC. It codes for CAPPGGAQYGYTF.

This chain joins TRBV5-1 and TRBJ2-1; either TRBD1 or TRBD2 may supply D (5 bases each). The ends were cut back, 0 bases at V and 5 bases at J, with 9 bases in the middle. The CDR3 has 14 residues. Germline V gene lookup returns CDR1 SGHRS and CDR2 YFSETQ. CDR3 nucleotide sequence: TGCGCCAGCAGCTTGGACGGGGCCCACAATGAGCAGTTCTTC. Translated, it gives CASSLDGAHNEQFF.

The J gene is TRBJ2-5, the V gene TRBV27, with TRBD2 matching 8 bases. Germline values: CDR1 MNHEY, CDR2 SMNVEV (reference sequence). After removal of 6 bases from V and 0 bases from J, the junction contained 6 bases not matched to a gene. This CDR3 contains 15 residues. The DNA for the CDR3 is TGTGCCAGCAGCATTTTTAGCGGGAACCAAGAGACCCAGTACTTC. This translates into CASSIFSGNQETQYF.

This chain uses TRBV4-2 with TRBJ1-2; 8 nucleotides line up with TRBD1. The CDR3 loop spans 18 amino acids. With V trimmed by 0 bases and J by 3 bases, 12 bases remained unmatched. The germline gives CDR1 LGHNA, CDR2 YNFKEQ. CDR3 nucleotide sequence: TGTGCCAGCAGCCAAGATAGGGGGGACAGGATCTTTCACTATGGCTACACCTTC. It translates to CASSQDRGDRIFHYGYTF.

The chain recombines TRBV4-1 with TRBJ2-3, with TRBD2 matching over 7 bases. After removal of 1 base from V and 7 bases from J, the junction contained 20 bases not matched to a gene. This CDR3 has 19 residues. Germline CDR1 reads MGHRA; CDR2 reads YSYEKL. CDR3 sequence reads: CASSQGGGGRGSLRNTQYF. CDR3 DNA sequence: TGCGCCAGCAGCCAAGGGGGGGGAGGGCGGGGGTCCCTCCGAAATACGCAGTATTTT.

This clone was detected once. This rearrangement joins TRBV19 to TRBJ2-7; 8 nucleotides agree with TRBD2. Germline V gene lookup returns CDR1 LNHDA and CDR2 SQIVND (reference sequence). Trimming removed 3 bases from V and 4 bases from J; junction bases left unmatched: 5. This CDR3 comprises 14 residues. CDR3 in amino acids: CASSIPGLDYEQYF. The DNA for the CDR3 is TGTGCCAGTAGTATTCCGGGACTAGATTACGAGCAGTACTTC.

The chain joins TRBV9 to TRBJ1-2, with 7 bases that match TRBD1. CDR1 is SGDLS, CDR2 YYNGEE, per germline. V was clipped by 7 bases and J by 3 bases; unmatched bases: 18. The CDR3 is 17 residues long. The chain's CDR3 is CASRDDRVPTLDYGYTF. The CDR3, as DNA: TGTGCCAGCCGGGACGACAGGGTTCCCACACTAGACTATGGCTACACCTTC.

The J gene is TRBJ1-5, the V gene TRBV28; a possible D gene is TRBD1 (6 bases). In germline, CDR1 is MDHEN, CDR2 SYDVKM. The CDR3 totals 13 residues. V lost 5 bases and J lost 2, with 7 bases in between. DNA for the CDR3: TGTGCCAGCAGTCACAGGGGCAATCAGCCCCAGCATTTT. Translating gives CASSHRGNQPQHF.

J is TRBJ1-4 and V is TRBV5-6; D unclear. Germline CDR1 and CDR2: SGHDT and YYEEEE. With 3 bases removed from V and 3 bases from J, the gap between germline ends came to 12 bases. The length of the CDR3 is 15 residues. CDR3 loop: CASSSGSGPNEKLFF. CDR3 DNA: TGTGCCAGCAGCTCCGGATCAGGACCTAATGAAAAACTGTTTTTT.